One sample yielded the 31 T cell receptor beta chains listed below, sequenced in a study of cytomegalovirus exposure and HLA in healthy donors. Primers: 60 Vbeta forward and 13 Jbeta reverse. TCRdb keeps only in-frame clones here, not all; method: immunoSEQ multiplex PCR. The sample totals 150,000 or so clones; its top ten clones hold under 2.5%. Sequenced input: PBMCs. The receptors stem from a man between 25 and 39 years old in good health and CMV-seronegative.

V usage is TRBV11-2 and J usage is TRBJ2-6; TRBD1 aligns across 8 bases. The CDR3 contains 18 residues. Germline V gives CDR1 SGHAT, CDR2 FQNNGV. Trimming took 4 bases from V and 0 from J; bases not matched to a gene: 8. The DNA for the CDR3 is TGTGCCAGCAGCTCACCCACAGGGGGTAGCTCTGGGGCCAACGTCCTGACTTTC. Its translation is CASSSPTGGSSGANVLTF.

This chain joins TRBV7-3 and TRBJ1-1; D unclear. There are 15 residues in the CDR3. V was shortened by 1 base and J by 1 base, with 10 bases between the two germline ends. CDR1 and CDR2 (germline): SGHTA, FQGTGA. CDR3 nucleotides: TGTGCCAGCAGCTTAATGGACTTGGGGAACACTGAAGCTTTCTTT. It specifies CASSLMDLGNTEAFF.

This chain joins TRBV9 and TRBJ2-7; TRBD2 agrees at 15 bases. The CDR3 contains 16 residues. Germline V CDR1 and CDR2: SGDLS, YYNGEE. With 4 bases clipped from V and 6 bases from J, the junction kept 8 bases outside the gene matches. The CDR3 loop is CASSPGLAGGGSEQYF. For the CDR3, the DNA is TGTGCCAGCAGCCCTGGACTAGCGGGAGGGGGCTCCGAGCAGTACTTC.

CDR3 bases: TGCGCCAGCAGCCTTGGACTAGCGGGTGCTGAGCAGTTCTTC. Translation gives CASSLGLAGAEQFF. The V and J genes are TRBV4-1 and TRBJ2-1; 11 bases fit TRBD2. Trimming cost V 4 bases and J 9 bases; bases outside gene matches: 5. CDR1 MGHRA and CDR2 YSYEKL come from the germline V gene. CDR3 length equals 14 residues.

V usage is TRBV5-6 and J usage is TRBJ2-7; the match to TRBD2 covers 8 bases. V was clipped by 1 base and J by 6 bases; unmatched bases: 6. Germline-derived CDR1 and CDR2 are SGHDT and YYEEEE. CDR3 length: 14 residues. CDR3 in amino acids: CASSLSGRASEQYF. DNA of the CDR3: TGTGCCAGCAGCTTGTCCGGGAGGGCGAGCGAGCAGTACTTC.

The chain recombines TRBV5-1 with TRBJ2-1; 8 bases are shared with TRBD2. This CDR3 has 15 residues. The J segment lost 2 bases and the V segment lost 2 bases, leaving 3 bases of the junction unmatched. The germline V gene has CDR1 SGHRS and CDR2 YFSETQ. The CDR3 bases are TGCGCCAGCAGCTTAACTAGCGGTCCCTACAATGAGCAGTTCTTC. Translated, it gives CASSLTSGPYNEQFF.

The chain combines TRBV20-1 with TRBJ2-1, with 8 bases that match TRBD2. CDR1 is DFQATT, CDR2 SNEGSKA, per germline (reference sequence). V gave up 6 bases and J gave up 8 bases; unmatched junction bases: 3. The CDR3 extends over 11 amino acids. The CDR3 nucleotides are TGCAGTGCCGGGGGGGGCGATGAGCAGTTCTTC. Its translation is CSAGGGDEQFF.

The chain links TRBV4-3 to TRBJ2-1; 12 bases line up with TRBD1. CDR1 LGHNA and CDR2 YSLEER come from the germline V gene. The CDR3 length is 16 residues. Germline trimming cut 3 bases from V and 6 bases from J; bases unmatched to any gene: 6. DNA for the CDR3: TGCGCCAGCAGCCAGGACGGGACAGGGGGCGGCAATGAGCAGTTCTTC. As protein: CASSQDGTGGGNEQFF.

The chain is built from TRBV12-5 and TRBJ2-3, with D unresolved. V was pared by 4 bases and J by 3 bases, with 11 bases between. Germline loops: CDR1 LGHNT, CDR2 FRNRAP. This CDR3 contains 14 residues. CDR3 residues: CASGSLLSTDTQYF. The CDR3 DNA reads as TGTGCTAGTGGTTCGTTGTTGAGTACAGATACGCAGTATTTT.

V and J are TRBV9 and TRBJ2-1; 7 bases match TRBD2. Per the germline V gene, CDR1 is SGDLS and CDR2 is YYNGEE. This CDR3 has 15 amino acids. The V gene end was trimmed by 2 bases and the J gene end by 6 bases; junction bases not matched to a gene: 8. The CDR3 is CASSVPLGGGNEQFF. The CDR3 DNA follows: TGTGCCAGCAGCGTCCCTCTGGGCGGGGGCAATGAGCAGTTCTTC.

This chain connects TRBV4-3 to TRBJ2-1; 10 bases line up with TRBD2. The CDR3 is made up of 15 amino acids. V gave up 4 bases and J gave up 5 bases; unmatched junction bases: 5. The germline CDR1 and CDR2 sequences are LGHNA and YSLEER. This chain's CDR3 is CASSRVAGGNNEQFF. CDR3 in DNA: TGCGCCAGCAGCCGAGTAGCGGGAGGCAACAATGAGCAGTTCTTC.

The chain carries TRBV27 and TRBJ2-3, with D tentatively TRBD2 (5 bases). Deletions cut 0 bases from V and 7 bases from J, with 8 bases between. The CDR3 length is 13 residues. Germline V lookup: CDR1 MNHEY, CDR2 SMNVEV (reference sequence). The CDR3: CASSLSDWNTQYF. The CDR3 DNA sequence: TGTGCCAGCAGTTTATCGGACTGGAATACGCAGTATTTT.

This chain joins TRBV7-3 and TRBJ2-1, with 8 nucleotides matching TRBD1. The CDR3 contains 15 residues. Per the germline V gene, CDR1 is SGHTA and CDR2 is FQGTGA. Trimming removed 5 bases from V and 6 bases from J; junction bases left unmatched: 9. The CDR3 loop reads CASSHRQGIINEQFF. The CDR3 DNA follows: TGTGCCAGCAGCCATCGACAGGGGATCATCAATGAGCAGTTCTTC.

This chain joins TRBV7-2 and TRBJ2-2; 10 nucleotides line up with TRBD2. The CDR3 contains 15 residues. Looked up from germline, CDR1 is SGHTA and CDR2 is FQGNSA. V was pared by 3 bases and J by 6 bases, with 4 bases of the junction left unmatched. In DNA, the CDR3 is TGTGCCAGCAGCTTTACTAGCGGGATGGCCGGGGAGCTGTTTTTT. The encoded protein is CASSFTSGMAGELFF.

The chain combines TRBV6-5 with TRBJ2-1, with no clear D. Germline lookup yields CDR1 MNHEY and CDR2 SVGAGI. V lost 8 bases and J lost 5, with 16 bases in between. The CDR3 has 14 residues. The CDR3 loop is CASRLARLHNEQFF. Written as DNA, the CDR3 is TGTGCCAGCCGCCTGGCTAGACTCCACAATGAGCAGTTCTTC.

The CDR3 nucleotides are TGTGCCAGTAGTATAGAAAGCGGGACAGATACGCAGTATTTT. Encoded protein: CASSIESGTDTQYF. The chain recombines TRBV19 with TRBJ2-3; TRBD2 is a possible D gene (6 bases). V lost 0 bases and J 3 bases, leaving 7 bases between the germline ends. Per germline, CDR1 LNHDA and CDR2 SQIVND (reference sequence). The CDR3 loop spans 14 amino acids.

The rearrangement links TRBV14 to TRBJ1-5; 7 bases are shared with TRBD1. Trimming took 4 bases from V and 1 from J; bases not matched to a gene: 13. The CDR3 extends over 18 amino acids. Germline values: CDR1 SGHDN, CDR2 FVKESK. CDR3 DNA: TGTGCCAGCAGCCGAAAAGGACAGGAATATATGAGCAATCAGCCCCAGCATTTT. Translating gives CASSRKGQEYMSNQPQHF.

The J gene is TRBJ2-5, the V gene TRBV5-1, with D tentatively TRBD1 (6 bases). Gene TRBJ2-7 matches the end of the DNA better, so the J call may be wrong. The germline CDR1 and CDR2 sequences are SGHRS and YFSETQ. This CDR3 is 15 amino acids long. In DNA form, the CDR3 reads TGCGCCAGCAGCTTGACTCCGGGACAATTCCACGAGCAGTACTTC. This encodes CASSLTPGQFHEQYF.

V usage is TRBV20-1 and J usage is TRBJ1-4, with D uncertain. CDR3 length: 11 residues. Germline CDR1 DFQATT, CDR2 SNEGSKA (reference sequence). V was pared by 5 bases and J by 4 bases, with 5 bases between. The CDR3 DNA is TGCAGTGCTCCTGTTAATGAAAAACTGTTTTTT. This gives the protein CSAPVNEKLFF.

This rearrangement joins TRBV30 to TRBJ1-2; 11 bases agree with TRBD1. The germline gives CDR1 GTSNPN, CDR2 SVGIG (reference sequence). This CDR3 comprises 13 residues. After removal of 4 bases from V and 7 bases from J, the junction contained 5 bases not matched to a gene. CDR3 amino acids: CAWNLGQGAGYTF. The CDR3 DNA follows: TGTGCCTGGAACCTCGGACAGGGGGCTGGCTACACCTTC.

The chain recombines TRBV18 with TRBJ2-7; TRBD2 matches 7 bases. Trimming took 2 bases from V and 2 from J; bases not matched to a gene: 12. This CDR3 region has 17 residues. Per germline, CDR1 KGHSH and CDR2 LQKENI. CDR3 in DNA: TGTGCCAGCTCACCAAGAGTTCTCGAGCGGGAACCCTACGAGCAGTACTTC. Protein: CASSPRVLEREPYEQYF. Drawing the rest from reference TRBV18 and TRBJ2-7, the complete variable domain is NAGVMQNPRHLVRRRGQEARLRCSPMKGHSHVYWYRQLPEEGLKFMVYLQKENIIDESGMPKERFSAEFPKEGPSILRIQQVVRGDSAAYFCASSPRVLEREPYEQYFGPGTRLTVT.

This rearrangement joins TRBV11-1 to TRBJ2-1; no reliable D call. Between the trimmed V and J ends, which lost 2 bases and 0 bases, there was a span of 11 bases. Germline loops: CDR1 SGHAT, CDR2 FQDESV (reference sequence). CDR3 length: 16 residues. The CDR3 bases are TGTGCCAGCAGCTTAATATCCGGTAGCTCCTACAATGAGCAGTTCTTC. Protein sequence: CASSLISGSSYNEQFF.

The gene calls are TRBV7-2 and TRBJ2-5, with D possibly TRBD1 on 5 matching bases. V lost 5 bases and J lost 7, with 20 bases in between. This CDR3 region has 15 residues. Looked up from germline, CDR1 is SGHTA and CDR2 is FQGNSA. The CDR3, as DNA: TGTGCCAGCAGCCCAAGCAGGGCTTCATATGGGACCCAGTACTTC. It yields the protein CASSPSRASYGTQYF.

As DNA, the CDR3 is TGTGCCAGCTCATTCGGCGAGGCGGGGGCCTACAATGAGCAGTTCTTC. Amino acid sequence: CASSFGEAGAYNEQFF. The V gene is TRBV18, the J gene TRBJ2-1; 7 bases agree with TRBD2. V lost 5 bases, J lost 2 bases, and 9 bases stayed unmatched. Germline V lookup: CDR1 KGHSH, CDR2 LQKENI. The CDR3 extends over 16 amino acids.

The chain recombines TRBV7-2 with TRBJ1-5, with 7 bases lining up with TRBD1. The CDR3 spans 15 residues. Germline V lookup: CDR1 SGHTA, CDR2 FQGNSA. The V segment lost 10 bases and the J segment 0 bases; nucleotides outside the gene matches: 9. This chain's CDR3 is CATAGTAYSNQPQHF. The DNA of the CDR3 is TGTGCCACCGCAGGGACAGCTTATAGCAATCAGCCCCAGCATTTT.

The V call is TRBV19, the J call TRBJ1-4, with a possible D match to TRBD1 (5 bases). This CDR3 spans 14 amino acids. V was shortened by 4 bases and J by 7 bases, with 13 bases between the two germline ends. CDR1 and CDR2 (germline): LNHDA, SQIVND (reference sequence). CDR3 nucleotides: TGTGCCAGTAGTACTCTTCAGGGCGGTGAAAAACTGTTTTTT. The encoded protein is CASSTLQGGEKLFF. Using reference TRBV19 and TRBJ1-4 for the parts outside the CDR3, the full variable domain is DGGITQSPKYLFRKEGQNVTLSCEQNLNHDAMYWYRQDPGQGLRLIYYSQIVNDFQKGDIAEGYSVSREKKESFPLTVTSAQKNPTAFYLCASSTLQGGEKLFFGSGTQLSVL.

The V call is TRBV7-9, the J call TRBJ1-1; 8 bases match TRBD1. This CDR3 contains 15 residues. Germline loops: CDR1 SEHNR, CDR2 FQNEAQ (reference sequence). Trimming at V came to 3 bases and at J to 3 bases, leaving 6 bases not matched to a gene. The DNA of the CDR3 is TGTGCCAGCAGCTTTAGCCAACAGGGGGACACTGAAGCTTTCTTT. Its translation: CASSFSQQGDTEAFF.

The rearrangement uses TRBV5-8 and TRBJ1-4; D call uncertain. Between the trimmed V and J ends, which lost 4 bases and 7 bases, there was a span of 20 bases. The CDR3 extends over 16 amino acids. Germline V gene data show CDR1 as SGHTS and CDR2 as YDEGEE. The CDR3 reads CASSIEGLEVGEKLFF. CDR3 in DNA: TGTGCCAGCAGCATCGAGGGATTGGAGGTCGGTGAAAAACTGTTTTTT. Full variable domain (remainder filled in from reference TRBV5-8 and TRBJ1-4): EAGVTQSPTHLIKTRGQQATLRCSPISGHTSVYWYQQALGLGLQFLLWYDEGEERNRGNFPPRFSGRQFPNYSSELNVNALELEDSALYLCASSIEGLEVGEKLFFGSGTQLSVL.

The DNA for the CDR3 is TGTGCCAGCAGCCCCAGCAGAGGTGCCAGCCACTACGAGCAGTACTTC. It specifies CASSPSRGASHYEQYF. The chain combines TRBV5-5 with TRBJ2-7; no definite D call. The ends were cut back, 4 bases at V and 3 bases at J, with 20 bases in the middle. This CDR3 has 16 amino acids. CDR1 and CDR2 (germline): SGHKS, YYEKEE (reference sequence). Full variable domain (missing parts from reference TRBV5-5 and TRBJ2-7): DAGVTQSPTHLIKTRGQQVTLRCSPISGHKSVSWYQQVLGQGPQFIFQYYEKEERGRGNFPDRFSARQFPNYSSELNVNALLLGDSALYLCASSPSRGASHYEQYFGPGTRLTVT.

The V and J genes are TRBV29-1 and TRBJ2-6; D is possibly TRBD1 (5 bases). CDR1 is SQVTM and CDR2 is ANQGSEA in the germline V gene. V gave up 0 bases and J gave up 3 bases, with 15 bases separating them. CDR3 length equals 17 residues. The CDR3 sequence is CSVEDRQGTSGANVLTF. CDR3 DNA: TGCAGCGTTGAAGATCGGCAGGGTACGAGTGGGGCCAACGTCCTGACTTTC.

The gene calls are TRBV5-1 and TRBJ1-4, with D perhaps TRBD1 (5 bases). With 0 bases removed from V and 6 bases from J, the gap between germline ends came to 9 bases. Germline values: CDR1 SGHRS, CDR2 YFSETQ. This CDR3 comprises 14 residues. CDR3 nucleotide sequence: TGCGCCAGCAGCTTGGCTGGGGGGTATGAAAAACTGTTTTTT. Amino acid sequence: CASSLAGGYEKLFF.